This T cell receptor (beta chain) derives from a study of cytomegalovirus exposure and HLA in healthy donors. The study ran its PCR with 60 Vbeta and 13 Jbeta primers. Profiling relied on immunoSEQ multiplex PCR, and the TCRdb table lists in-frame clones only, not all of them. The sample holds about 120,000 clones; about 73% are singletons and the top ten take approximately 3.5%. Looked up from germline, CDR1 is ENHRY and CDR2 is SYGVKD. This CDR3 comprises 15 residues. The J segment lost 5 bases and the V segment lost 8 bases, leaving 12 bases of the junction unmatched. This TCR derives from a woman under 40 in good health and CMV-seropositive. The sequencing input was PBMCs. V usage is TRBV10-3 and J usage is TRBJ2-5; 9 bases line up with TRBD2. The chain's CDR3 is CAIGIRGGAEETQYF. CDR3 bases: TGTGCCATCGGGATCCGCGGGGGGGCCGAGGAGACCCAGTACTTC.